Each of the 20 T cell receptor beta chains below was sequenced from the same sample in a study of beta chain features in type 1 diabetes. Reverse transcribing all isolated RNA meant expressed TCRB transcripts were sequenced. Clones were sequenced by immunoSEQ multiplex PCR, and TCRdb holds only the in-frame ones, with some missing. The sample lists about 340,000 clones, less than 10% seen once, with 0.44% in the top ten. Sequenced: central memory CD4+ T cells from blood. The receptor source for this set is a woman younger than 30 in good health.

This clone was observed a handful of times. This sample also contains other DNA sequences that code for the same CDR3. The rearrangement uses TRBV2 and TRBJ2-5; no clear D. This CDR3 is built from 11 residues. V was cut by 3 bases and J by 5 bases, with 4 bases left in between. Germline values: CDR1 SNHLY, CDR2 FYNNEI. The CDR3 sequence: CASSEYETQYF. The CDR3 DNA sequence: TGTGCCAGCAGTGAGTACGAGACCCAGTACTTC.

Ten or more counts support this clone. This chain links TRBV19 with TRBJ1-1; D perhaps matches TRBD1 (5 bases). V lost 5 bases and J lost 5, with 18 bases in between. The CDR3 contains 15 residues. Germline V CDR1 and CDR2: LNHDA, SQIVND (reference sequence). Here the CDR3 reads CASSRGTASATEAFF. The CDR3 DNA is TGTGCCAGTAGTCGCGGGACGGCCTCGGCGACTGAAGCTTTCTTT.

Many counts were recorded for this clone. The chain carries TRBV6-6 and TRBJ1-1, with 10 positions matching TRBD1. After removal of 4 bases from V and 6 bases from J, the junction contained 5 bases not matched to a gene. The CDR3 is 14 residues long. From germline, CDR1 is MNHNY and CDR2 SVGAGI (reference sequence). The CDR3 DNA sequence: TGTGCCAGCAGTTGGACAGGGGGTAAACCTGAAGCTTTCTTT. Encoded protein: CASSWTGGKPEAFF.

The CDR3 nucleotides are TGTGCCAGCAGGGCTAGCCCCGGCAATGAGCAGTTCTTC. Protein: CASRASPGNEQFF. This chain uses TRBV2 with TRBJ2-1, with D tentatively TRBD2 (5 bases). The V gene lost 6 bases and the J gene lost 6 bases, with 12 bases spanning the gap. This CDR3 has 13 amino acids. Germline V gives CDR1 SNHLY, CDR2 FYNNEI.

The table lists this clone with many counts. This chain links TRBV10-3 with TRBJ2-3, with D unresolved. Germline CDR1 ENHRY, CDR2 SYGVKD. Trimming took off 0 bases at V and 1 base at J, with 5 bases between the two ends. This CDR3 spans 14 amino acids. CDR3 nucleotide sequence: TGTGCCATCAGTGAGTCTCCCCGCACAGATACGCAGTATTTT. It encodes CAISESPRTDTQYF.

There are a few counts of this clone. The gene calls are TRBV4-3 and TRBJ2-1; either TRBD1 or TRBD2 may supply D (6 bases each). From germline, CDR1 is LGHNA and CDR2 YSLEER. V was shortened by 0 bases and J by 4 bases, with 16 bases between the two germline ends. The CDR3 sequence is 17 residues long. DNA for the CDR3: TGCGCCAGCAGCCAAGATTCAGGGGTAGGAGGGTACAATGAGCAGTTCTTC. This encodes CASSQDSGVGGYNEQFF.

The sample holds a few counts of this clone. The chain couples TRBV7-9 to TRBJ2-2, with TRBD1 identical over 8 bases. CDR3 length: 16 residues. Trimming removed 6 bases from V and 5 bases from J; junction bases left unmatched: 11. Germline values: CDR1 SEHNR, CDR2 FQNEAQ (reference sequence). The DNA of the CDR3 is TGTGCCAGCAGGTCCTTCCAGGGGGCAAAGACCGGGGAGCTGTTTTTT. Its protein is CASRSFQGAKTGELFF.

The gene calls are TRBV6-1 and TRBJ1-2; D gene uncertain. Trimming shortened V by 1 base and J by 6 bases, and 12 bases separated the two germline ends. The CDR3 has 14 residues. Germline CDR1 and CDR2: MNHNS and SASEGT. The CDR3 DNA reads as TGTGCCAGCAGTGAAGTGGGCATCACCCATGGCTACACCTTC. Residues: CASSEVGITHGYTF.

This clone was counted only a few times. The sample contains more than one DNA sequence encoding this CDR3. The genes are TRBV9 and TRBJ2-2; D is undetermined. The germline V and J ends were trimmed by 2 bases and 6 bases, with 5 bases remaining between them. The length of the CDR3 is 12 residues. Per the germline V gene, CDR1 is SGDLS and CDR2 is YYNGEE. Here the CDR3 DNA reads TGTGCCAGCAGCGTCCCGCCCGGGGAGCTGTTTTTT. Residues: CASSVPPGELFF.

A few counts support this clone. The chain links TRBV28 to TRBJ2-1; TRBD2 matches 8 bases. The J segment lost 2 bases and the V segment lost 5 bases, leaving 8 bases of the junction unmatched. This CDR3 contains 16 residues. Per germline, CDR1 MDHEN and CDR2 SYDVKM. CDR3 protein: CASSPQAGVAYNEQFF. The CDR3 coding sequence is TGTGCCAGCAGTCCCCAAGCGGGAGTAGCCTACAATGAGCAGTTCTTC.

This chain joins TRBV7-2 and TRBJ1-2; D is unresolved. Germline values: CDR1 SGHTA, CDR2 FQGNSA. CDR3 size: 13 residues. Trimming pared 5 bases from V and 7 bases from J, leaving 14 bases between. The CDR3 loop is CASSPRGPRGYTF. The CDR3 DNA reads TGTGCCAGCAGCCCGCGAGGTCCACGTGGCTACACCTTC.

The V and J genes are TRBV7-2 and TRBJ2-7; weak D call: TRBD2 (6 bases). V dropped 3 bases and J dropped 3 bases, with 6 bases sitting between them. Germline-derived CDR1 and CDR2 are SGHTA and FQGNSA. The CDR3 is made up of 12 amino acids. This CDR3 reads CASSLRDYEQYF. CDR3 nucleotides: TGTGCCAGCAGCTTGCGGGACTACGAGCAGTACTTC.

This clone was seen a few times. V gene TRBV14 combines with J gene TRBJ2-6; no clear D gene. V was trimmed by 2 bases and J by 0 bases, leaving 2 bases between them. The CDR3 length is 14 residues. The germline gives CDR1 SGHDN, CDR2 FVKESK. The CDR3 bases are TGTGCCAGCAGCCAAAACTCTGGGGCCAACGTCCTGACTTTC. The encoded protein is CASSQNSGANVLTF. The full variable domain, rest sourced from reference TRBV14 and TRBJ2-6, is EAGVTQFPSHSVIEKGQTVTLRCDPISGHDNLYWYRRVMGKEIKFLLHFVKESKQDESGMPNNRFLAERTGGTYSTLKVQPAELEDSGVYFCASSQNSGANVLTFGAGSRLTVL.

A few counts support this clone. For the CDR3, the DNA is TGTGCCAGCAGATACGGGACTAGCGACTACGAGCAGTACTTC. Translated, it gives CASRYGTSDYEQYF. The rearrangement joins TRBV11-2 to TRBJ2-7; TRBD2 matches 10 bases. The length of the CDR3 is 14 residues. The germline V gene has CDR1 SGHAT and CDR2 FQNNGV. J gave up 3 bases and V 6 bases, and 5 bases lay outside the gene matches.

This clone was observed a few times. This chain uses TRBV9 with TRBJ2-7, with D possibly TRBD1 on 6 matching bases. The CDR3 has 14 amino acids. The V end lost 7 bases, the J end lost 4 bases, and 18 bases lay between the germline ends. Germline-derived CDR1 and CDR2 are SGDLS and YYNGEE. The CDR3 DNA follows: TGTGCCAGCGGCCCCCGTGGTCAGGGGTACGAGCAGTACTTC. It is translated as CASGPRGQGYEQYF.

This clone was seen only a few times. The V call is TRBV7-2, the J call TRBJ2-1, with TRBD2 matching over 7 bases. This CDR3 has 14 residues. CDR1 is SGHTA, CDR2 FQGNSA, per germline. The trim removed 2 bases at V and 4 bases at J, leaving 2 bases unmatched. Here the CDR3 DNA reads TGTGCCAGCAGCTTACTAGCGGCTTACAATGAGCAGTTCTTC. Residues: CASSLLAAYNEQFF.

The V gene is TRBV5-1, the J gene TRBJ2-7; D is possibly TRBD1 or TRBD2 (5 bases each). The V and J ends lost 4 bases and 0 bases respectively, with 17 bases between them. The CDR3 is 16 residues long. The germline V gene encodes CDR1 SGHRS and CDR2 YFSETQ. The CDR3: CASSPTGTASSYEQYF. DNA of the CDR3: TGCGCCAGCAGCCCCACCGGGACCGCTAGCTCCTACGAGCAGTACTTC.

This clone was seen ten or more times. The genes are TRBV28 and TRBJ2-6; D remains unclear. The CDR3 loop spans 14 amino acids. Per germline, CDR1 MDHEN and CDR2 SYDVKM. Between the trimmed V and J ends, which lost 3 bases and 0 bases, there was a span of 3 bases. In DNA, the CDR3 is TGTGCCAGCAGTTTTATCTCTGGGGCCAACGTCCTGACTTTC. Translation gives CASSFISGANVLTF. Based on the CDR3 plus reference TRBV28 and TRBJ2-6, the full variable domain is DVKVTQSSRYLVKRTGEKVFLECVQDMDHENMFWYRQDPGLGLRLIYFSYDVKMKEKGDIPEGYSVSREKKERFSLILESASTNQTSMYLCASSFISGANVLTFGAGSRLTVL.

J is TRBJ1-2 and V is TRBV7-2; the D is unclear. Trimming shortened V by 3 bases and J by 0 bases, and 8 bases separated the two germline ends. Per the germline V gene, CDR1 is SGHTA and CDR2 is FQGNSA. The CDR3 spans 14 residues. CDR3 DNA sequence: TGTGCCAGCAGCTTCCTCCGAACTAACTATGGCTACACCTTC. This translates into CASSFLRTNYGYTF.

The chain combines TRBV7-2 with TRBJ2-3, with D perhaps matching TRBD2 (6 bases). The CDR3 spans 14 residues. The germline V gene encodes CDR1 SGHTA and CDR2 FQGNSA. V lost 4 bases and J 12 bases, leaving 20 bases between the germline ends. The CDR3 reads CASSSGPGTPVQYF. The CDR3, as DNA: TGTGCCAGCAGCTCCGGGCCCGGGACTCCCGTACAGTATTTT.